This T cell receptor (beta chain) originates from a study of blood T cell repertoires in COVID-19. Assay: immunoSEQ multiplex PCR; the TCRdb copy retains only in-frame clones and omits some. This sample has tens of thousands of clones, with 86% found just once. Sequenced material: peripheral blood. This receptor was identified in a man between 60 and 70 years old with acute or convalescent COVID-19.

The CDR3 is CASSFTTGTSTDTQYF. The CDR3 nucleotides are TGTGCCAGCAGCTTTACGACTGGTACTAGCACAGATACGCAGTATTTT. V gene TRBV7-6 combines with J gene TRBJ2-3; D remains ambiguous. The CDR3 extends over 16 amino acids. The V and J ends lost 3 bases and 0 bases respectively, with 13 bases between them. CDR1 is SGHVS and CDR2 is FNYEAQ in the germline V gene.